One sample yielded the 16 T cell receptor beta chains listed below, sequenced in a study of blood T cell repertoires in COVID-19 (dated by TCRdb to 2018 to 2020). Receptor amplification or capture employed the immunoSEQ multiplex PCR assay. The table comes from immuneACCESS by way of TCRdb, which keeps in-frame sequences with V and J called. Part of the clones is missing from these tables; in studies checked, under half for an unresolved V gene and the rest for unknown reasons. The sample table lists about 150,000 clones, over 75% of them with a count of one. The top ten constitute approximately 15% of the sample. Sequencing was done on a sample of peripheral blood. The receptors originated from a woman between 35 and 50 years old with acute or convalescent COVID-19.

The genes are TRBV19 and TRBJ1-1; D perhaps matches TRBD1 (5 bases). V gave up 3 bases and J gave up 3 bases, with 11 bases separating them. Germline CDR1 and CDR2: LNHDA and SQIVND (reference sequence). The CDR3 has 14 residues. CDR3 in DNA: TGTGCCAGTAGTATTCCAGGGAGGTACACTGAAGCTTTCTTT. Amino acids: CASSIPGRYTEAFF.

This clone occurred once. V gene TRBV9 combines with J gene TRBJ2-7; 7 bases match TRBD2. Germline CDR1 and CDR2: SGDLS and YYNGEE. V trimming: 4 bases; J trimming: 3 bases; junction bases outside the gene matches: 4. CDR3 length equals 13 residues. In DNA form, the CDR3 reads TGTGCCAGCAGCACCGGGACTATCTACGAGCAGTACTTC. Protein sequence: CASSTGTIYEQYF. The full variable domain, rest sourced from reference TRBV9 and TRBJ2-7, is DSGVTQTPKHLITATGQRVTLRCSPRSGDLSVYWYQQSLDQGLQFLIQYYNGEERAKGNILERFSAQQFPDLHSELNLSSLELGDSALYFCASSTGTIYEQYFGPGTRLTVT.

The chain employs TRBV19 and TRBJ1-5; 7 bases fit TRBD1. The V gene end was trimmed by 4 bases and the J gene end by 4 bases; junction bases not matched to a gene: 13. Germline V gene data show CDR1 as LNHDA and CDR2 as SQIVND (reference sequence). This CDR3 has 17 amino acids. CDR3 amino acids: CASSSSTGQDKNQPQHF. The CDR3 DNA reads TGTGCCAGTAGTAGCTCGACAGGGCAGGATAAAAATCAGCCCCAGCATTTT. Using reference TRBV19 and TRBJ1-5 for the parts outside the CDR3, the full variable domain is DGGITQSPKYLFRKEGQNVTLSCEQNLNHDAMYWYRQDPGQGLRLIYYSQIVNDFQKGDIAEGYSVSREKKESFPLTVTSAQKNPTAFYLCASSSSTGQDKNQPQHFGDGTRLSIL.

The chain joins TRBV5-6 to TRBJ1-4; 8 bases are shared with TRBD1. Trimming took 2 bases from V and 7 from J; bases not matched to a gene: 13. Germline CDR1 SGHDT, CDR2 YYEEEE. This CDR3 contains 17 residues. The CDR3 region is CASSFRTFRTGFEKLFF. The CDR3 bases are TGTGCCAGCAGCTTTCGTACGTTCAGGACAGGGTTTGAAAAACTGTTTTTT.

This clone was seen a single time. This CDR3 is CASSLGLAGAADYTDTQYF. The DNA for the CDR3 is TGCGCCAGCAGCCTCGGACTAGCGGGGGCCGCAGACTACACAGATACGCAGTATTTT. The V and J genes are TRBV5-1 and TRBJ2-3; 13 bases agree with TRBD2. Germline CDR1 reads SGHRS; CDR2 reads YFSETQ. This CDR3 region has 19 residues. J gave up 2 bases and V 4 bases, and 13 bases lay outside the gene matches.

The rearrangement joins TRBV24-1 to TRBJ2-7; 8 bases fit TRBD1. CDR3 length: 13 amino acids. The germline gives CDR1 KGHDR, CDR2 SFDVKD. V was pared by 4 bases and J by 3 bases, with 1 base of the junction left unmatched. Here the CDR3 DNA reads TGTGCCACCAGTGACGGACAGGGCTACGAGCAGTACTTC. Its translation is CATSDGQGYEQYF.

This clone was seen a single time. The chain combines TRBV24-1 with TRBJ2-5, with D maybe TRBD2 (6 bases). The V gene's germline CDR1 is KGHDR and CDR2 SFDVKD. The CDR3 has 14 residues. The V and J ends lost 4 bases and 7 bases respectively, with 15 bases between them. CDR3 DNA sequence: TGTGCCACCAGTGAGGACGGGACTGTGGGGACCCAGTACTTC. This gives the protein CATSEDGTVGTQYF.

J is TRBJ1-5 and V is TRBV7-3, with D tentatively TRBD1 (5 bases). V lost 2 bases, J lost 4 bases, and 6 bases lay in between. The CDR3 contains 13 residues. CDR1 is SGHTA, CDR2 FQGTGA, per germline. CDR3 amino acids: CASSLGANQPQHF. DNA for the CDR3: TGTGCCAGCAGCTTAGGGGCAAATCAGCCCCAGCATTTT.

The genes are TRBV19 and TRBJ2-2; the D is unclear. CDR3 size: 17 residues. The V end lost 5 bases, the J end lost 3 bases, and 19 bases lay between the germline ends. Germline CDR1 reads LNHDA; CDR2 reads SQIVND (reference sequence). The CDR3 spells CASSQTHGLIHTGELFF. Written as DNA, the CDR3 is TGTGCCAGTAGTCAGACCCACGGGTTGATCCACACCGGGGAGCTGTTTTTT.

The rearrangement links TRBV2 to TRBJ2-1; 9 bases are a match to TRBD2. The CDR3 is 14 residues long. From germline, CDR1 is SNHLY and CDR2 FYNNEI. V dropped 2 bases and J dropped 16; count of bases not matched to a gene: 12. The CDR3 DNA reads TGTGCCAGCAGTGAAAATGGGCGGGGGGGCCGTTTATTCTTC. Encoded protein: CASSENGRGGRLFF.

The chain has TRBV5-1 and TRBJ2-3, with no clear D. Germline-derived CDR1 and CDR2 are SGHRS and YFSETQ. The length of the CDR3 is 12 residues. Trimming pared 2 bases from V and 3 bases from J, leaving 4 bases between. CDR3 region: CASSFMTDTQYF. CDR3 nucleotide sequence: TGCGCCAGCAGCTTCATGACAGATACGCAGTATTTT.

J is TRBJ1-2 and V is TRBV27; 8 bases fit TRBD1. V lost 3 bases, J lost 5 bases, and 5 bases stayed unmatched. The CDR3 runs to 14 residues. Germline V CDR1 and CDR2: MNHEY, SMNVEV (reference sequence). The chain's CDR3 is CASSFGQGDYGYTF. CDR3 sequence (DNA): TGTGCCAGCAGTTTCGGACAGGGTGATTATGGCTACACCTTC.

This rearrangement joins TRBV5-5 to TRBJ2-3; a weak D match, TRBD2 (6 bases). Germline CDR1 reads SGHKS; CDR2 reads YYEKEE (reference sequence). Between the trimmed V and J ends, which lost 4 bases and 0 bases, there was a span of 12 bases. The CDR3 has 15 amino acids. The CDR3 DNA reads TGTGCCAGCAGCCCCGGACTAACTAGCACAGATACGCAGTATTTT. This sequence encodes CASSPGLTSTDTQYF.

The chain employs TRBV7-9 and TRBJ1-2; weak D call: TRBD1 (5 bases). Trimming took off 3 bases at V and 7 bases at J, with 12 bases between the two ends. The germline CDR1 and CDR2 sequences are SEHNR and FQNEAQ (reference sequence). The CDR3 consists of 13 residues. CDR3 bases: TGTGCCAGCAGCTTCCCCGCCGGGGGTGGCTACACCTTC. Protein product: CASSFPAGGGYTF. Together with reference TRBV7-9 and TRBJ1-2, the CDR3 gives the full variable domain: DTGVSQNPRHKITKRGQNVTFRCDPISEHNRLYWYRQTLGQGPEFLTYFQNEAQLEKSRLLSDRFSAERPKGSFSTLEIQRTEQGDSAMYLCASSFPAGGGYTFGSGTRLTVV.

The V gene is TRBV19, the J gene TRBJ2-3, with 8 bases fitting TRBD1. V lost 6 bases, J lost 2 bases, and 4 bases stayed unmatched. The CDR3 has 14 residues. Looked up from germline, CDR1 is LNHDA and CDR2 is SQIVND (reference sequence). In DNA form, the CDR3 reads TGTGCCAGTAGGCGGACAGGGACCACAGATACGCAGTATTTT. Encoded protein: CASRRTGTTDTQYF.

This clone was seen just once. The V gene is TRBV28, the J gene TRBJ2-4; the match to TRBD1 covers 12 bases. Germline V CDR1 and CDR2: MDHEN, SYDVKM. The CDR3 length is 17 residues. The V and J ends lost 5 bases and 2 bases, in that order; junction bases with no gene match: 7. The DNA of the CDR3 is TGTGCCAGCAGTCCGGGGACAGGGGGCAGGTCCAAAAACATTCAGTACTTC. This sequence encodes CASSPGTGGRSKNIQYF.